Following are 12 T cell receptor beta chains from one sample sequenced in a study of shared clonotypes between healthy human individuals. The repertoire was sequenced with immunoSEQ multiplex PCR; TCRdb's copy has only in-frame clones and lacks some. The table records about 490,000 clones, approximately 79% of them present only once. The sequencing sample was made of PBMCs. These receptors were taken from a woman between 40 and 50 years old in good health. Some clones in this sample may be carry-over from other donors' samples.

The chain couples TRBV5-4 to TRBJ2-7, with D possibly called TRBD1 or TRBD2 (6 bases each). V lost 3 bases and J lost 6, with 13 bases in between. Germline V gives CDR1 SGHNT, CDR2 YYREEE (reference sequence). This CDR3 region has 13 residues. The CDR3 sequence: CASSSQGLPEQYF. CDR3 in DNA: TGTGCCAGCAGCTCACAGGGACTTCCCGAGCAGTACTTC.

The CDR3 is CASSLSSTPEQFF. CDR3 nucleotide sequence: TGTGCCAGCAGCTTAAGTAGCACCCCTGAGCAGTTCTTC. This rearrangement joins TRBV7-9 to TRBJ2-1; D uncertain. This CDR3 spans 13 amino acids. CDR1 and CDR2 (germline): SEHNR, FQNEAQ (reference sequence). V lost 2 bases and J 9 bases, leaving 11 bases between the germline ends.

This chain connects TRBV2 to TRBJ1-5, with D unresolved. V lost 3 bases and J lost 7, with 13 bases in between. The CDR3 extends over 14 amino acids. Germline CDR1 reads SNHLY; CDR2 reads FYNNEI. The CDR3 region is CASSDQGGEQPQHF. In DNA, the CDR3 is TGTGCCAGCAGTGATCAAGGTGGGGAGCAGCCCCAGCATTTT.

This clone was seen a single time. The rearrangement links TRBV30 to TRBJ1-2, with TRBD1 as a possible D gene (5 bases). V shed 1 base and J shed 4 bases, with 13 bases lying between them. The germline V gene has CDR1 GTSNPN and CDR2 SVGIG (reference sequence). CDR3 length: 14 amino acids. The CDR3 nucleotides are TGTGCCTGGAGTGGGGACGGGGGGTCCTATGGCTACACCTTC. Translation: CAWSGDGGSYGYTF.

The CDR3 nucleotides read TGTGCCATCAGTGCCCATACAGGGTCCTATGGCTACACCTTC. Translating it yields CAISAHTGSYGYTF. V gene TRBV10-3 combines with J gene TRBJ1-2; weak D call: TRBD1 (6 bases). Germline V gives CDR1 ENHRY, CDR2 SYGVKD. The CDR3 runs to 14 residues. With 4 bases removed from V and 4 bases from J, the gap between germline ends came to 13 bases.

The V call is TRBV29-1, the J call TRBJ2-3; 12 nucleotides align to TRBD2. There are 15 residues in the CDR3. J gave up 1 base and V 4 bases, and 3 bases lay outside the gene matches. Germline V gives CDR1 SQVTM, CDR2 ANQGSEA. The CDR3 sequence: CSVVRLAGGTDTQYF. In DNA form, the CDR3 reads TGCAGCGTTGTTCGACTAGCGGGAGGCACAGATACGCAGTATTTT.

The gene calls are TRBV19 and TRBJ2-1; 14 bases agree with TRBD2. From germline, CDR1 is LNHDA and CDR2 SQIVND (reference sequence). V was clipped by 4 bases and J by 4 bases; unmatched bases: 9. The CDR3 loop spans 18 amino acids. CDR3 sequence: CASSTRLAGGTGYNEQFF. In nucleotides, the CDR3 is TGTGCCAGTAGTACCCGACTAGCGGGAGGGACGGGATACAATGAGCAGTTCTTC.

The chain recombines TRBV2 with TRBJ2-5; TRBD1 agrees at 7 bases. Germline lookup yields CDR1 SNHLY and CDR2 FYNNEI. CDR3 length: 14 residues. V lost 9 bases and J lost 2; bases outside the gene matches: 9. In nucleotides, the CDR3 is TGTGCCAGTAGACAGGGCATCCCGCAAGAGACCCAGTACTTC. This encodes CASRQGIPQETQYF.

J is TRBJ2-1 and V is TRBV19; D is unresolved. The germline V gene has CDR1 LNHDA and CDR2 SQIVND (reference sequence). The CDR3 is 14 amino acids. V was cut by 6 bases and J by 2 bases, with 11 bases left in between. CDR3 bases: TGTGCCAGTAGAGTAAGGACCCCCTACAATGAGCAGTTCTTC. Protein: CASRVRTPYNEQFF.

This clone occurred once. The chain joins TRBV7-2 to TRBJ2-7, with D hard to call. The germline V gene has CDR1 SGHTA and CDR2 FQGNSA. Between the trimmed V and J ends, which lost 5 bases and 0 bases, there was a span of 14 bases. This CDR3 region has 15 residues. For the CDR3, the DNA is TGTGCCAGCAGCCAAAACCCCGTCAGCTCCTACGAGCAGTACTTC. The encoded protein is CASSQNPVSSYEQYF. Based on the CDR3 plus reference TRBV7-2 and TRBJ2-7, the full variable domain is GAGVSQSPSNKVTEKGKDVELRCDPISGHTALYWYRQSLGQGLEFLIYFQGNSAPDKSGLPSDRFSAERTGGSVSTLTIQRTQQEDSAVYLCASSQNPVSSYEQYFGPGTRLTVT.

This clone was detected only a few times. The V gene is TRBV6-5, the J gene TRBJ1-4, with 7 bases matching TRBD1. This CDR3 contains 12 residues. V lost 4 bases, J lost 8 bases, and 1 base stayed unmatched. CDR1 and CDR2 (germline): MNHEY, SVGAGI. This chain's CDR3 is CASSLQGEKLFF. As DNA, the CDR3 is TGTGCCAGCAGTTTACAGGGGGAAAAACTGTTTTTT.

CDR3 nucleotide sequence: TGTGCCAGCAGCCAGGCTCGGGCAGAAGAAAACACTGAAGCTTTCTTT. It codes for CASSQARAEENTEAFF. The genes are TRBV2 and TRBJ1-1; no reliable D call. V dropped 6 bases and J dropped 2 bases, with 19 bases sitting between them. This CDR3 comprises 16 residues. Germline V gene sequence: CDR1 SNHLY, CDR2 FYNNEI.